Each of the 28 T cell receptor beta chains below was sequenced from the same sample in a study of technical replicates of blood from several donors. Assay: immunoSEQ multiplex PCR; the TCRdb copy retains only in-frame clones and omits some. The sample shows roughly 81,000 clones, about 86% of them seen only once. Source material: PBMCs. These receptors came from a human donor in good health. Some clones in this sample may be carry-over from other donors' samples.

The CDR3: CASSRGPLADYTDTQYF. The CDR3 coding sequence is TGCGCCAGCAGCCGAGGGCCGCTAGCTGACTACACAGATACGCAGTATTTT. This rearrangement joins TRBV4-1 to TRBJ2-3, with D perhaps TRBD2 (5 bases). V gave up 4 bases and J gave up 2 bases, with 19 bases separating them. CDR3 size: 17 residues. From germline, CDR1 is MGHRA and CDR2 YSYEKL.

J is TRBJ2-5 and V is TRBV7-8, with D possibly being TRBD1 (7 bases). This CDR3 contains 15 residues. The V gene's germline CDR1 is SGHVS and CDR2 FQNEAQ. Trimming cost V 0 bases and J 5 bases, with 13 bases left between them. CDR3 DNA: TGTGCCAGCAGCTTAGCGCTACAGGGGAGGGAGACCCAGTACTTC. Its translation is CASSLALQGRETQYF.

CDR3 bases: TGTGCCTGGAGTCTTTCGTACGAGCAGTACTTC. Protein product: CAWSLSYEQYF. The V call is TRBV30, the J call TRBJ2-7; D remains ambiguous. Germline lookup yields CDR1 GTSNPN and CDR2 SVGIG (reference sequence). The CDR3 extends over 11 amino acids. V was clipped by 2 bases and J by 4 bases, with 6 bases between them. Looking up the rest from reference TRBV30 and TRBJ2-7 gives the full variable domain: SQTIHQWPATLVQPVGSPLSLECTVEGTSNPNLYWYRQAAGRGLQLLFYSVGIGQISSEVPQNLSASRPQDRQFILSSKKLLLSDSGFYLCAWSLSYEQYFGPGTRLTVT.

This clone was counted a single time. This chain joins TRBV14 and TRBJ1-5; tentative D call: TRBD1 (6 bases). The germline gives CDR1 SGHDN, CDR2 FVKESK. V was cut by 2 bases and J by 7 bases, with 12 bases left in between. This CDR3 contains 14 residues. The CDR3 nucleotides read TGTGCCAGCAGCCAACAGGGGCAAGGACAGCCCCAGCATTTT. Amino acids: CASSQQGQGQPQHF.

CDR3 sequence: CSVEVQGVGTDTQYF. CDR3 coding DNA: TGCAGCGTTGAAGTACAGGGGGTAGGGACAGATACGCAGTATTTT. This chain joins TRBV29-1 and TRBJ2-3; 8 bases line up with TRBD1. Germline values: CDR1 SQVTM, CDR2 ANQGSEA. The CDR3 sequence is 15 residues long. J was trimmed by 3 bases and V by 1 base; bases with no gene match: 6.

The CDR3 loop reads CASSVSGGKETQYF. For the CDR3, the DNA is TGTGCCAGCAGCGTGTCAGGGGGCAAGGAGACCCAGTACTTC. V gene TRBV9 combines with J gene TRBJ2-5, with 8 bases identical to TRBD1. In germline, CDR1 is SGDLS, CDR2 YYNGEE. The CDR3 has 14 amino acids. Trimming at V came to 2 bases and at J to 5 bases, leaving 5 bases not matched to a gene.

V gene TRBV5-1 combines with J gene TRBJ2-7; 11 bases align to TRBD2. Germline trimming cut 0 bases from V and 3 bases from J; bases unmatched to any gene: 8. Germline lookup yields CDR1 SGHRS and CDR2 YFSETQ. The CDR3 is 17 residues long. CDR3 in DNA: TGCGCCAGCAGCTTGGTCGGTAGCGGGAGGGCCTTCTACGAGCAGTACTTC. Protein: CASSLVGSGRAFYEQYF.

The rearrangement uses TRBV29-1 and TRBJ2-7; the D gene is possibly TRBD1 (5 bases). The CDR3 runs 13 residues. CDR1 SQVTM and CDR2 ANQGSEA come from the germline V gene. Trimming took 3 bases from V and 2 from J, leaving 11 bases between them. In nucleotides, the CDR3 is TGCAGCGTTGAGGGTAGGGGAACCTACGAGCAGTACTTC. It yields the protein CSVEGRGTYEQYF.

In DNA form, the CDR3 reads TGTGCCAGCAGTTCCGGGACAGGCCTCAACGAGCAGTACTTC. This translates into CASSSGTGLNEQYF. This chain uses TRBV6-1 with TRBJ2-7; 8 nucleotides agree with TRBD1. Germline CDR1 is MNHNS and CDR2 is SASEGT. The CDR3 has 14 amino acids. After removal of 5 bases from V and 5 bases from J, the junction contained 8 bases not matched to a gene.

The chain couples TRBV7-3 to TRBJ2-3; 10 bases match TRBD2. Germline V lookup: CDR1 SGHTA, CDR2 FQGTGA. The CDR3 length is 15 residues. Losses at the gene ends were 2 bases for V and 3 bases for J; bases not matched to a gene: 2. The CDR3 loop is CASSLASGRTDTQYF. CDR3 DNA: TGTGCCAGCAGCTTAGCTAGCGGGAGAACAGATACGCAGTATTTT.

The V and J genes are TRBV4-3 and TRBJ2-1; the match to TRBD1 covers 7 bases. Trimming cost V 3 bases and J 2 bases; bases outside gene matches: 4. The CDR3 is 15 amino acids. Germline assignment: CDR1 LGHNA and CDR2 YSLEER. CDR3 in amino acids: CASSHETGPYNEQFF. The CDR3 nucleotides read TGCGCCAGCAGCCACGAGACAGGGCCCTACAATGAGCAGTTCTTC.

V and J are TRBV6-1 and TRBJ1-2; no clear D gene. CDR1 is MNHNS and CDR2 is SASEGT in the germline V gene. This CDR3 is 15 amino acids long. With 2 bases removed from V and 4 bases from J, the gap between germline ends came to 14 bases. The CDR3 DNA sequence: TGTGCCAGCAGTGAACTCCACCCGGGAGGCTATGGCTACACCTTC. Translation gives CASSELHPGGYGYTF.

This sequence joins TRBV19 and TRBJ2-7; tentatively, D is TRBD1 (5 bases). The germline V gene has CDR1 LNHDA and CDR2 SQIVND (reference sequence). The CDR3 contains 15 residues. V was clipped by 3 bases and J by 3 bases, with 15 bases between them. CDR3 residues: CASSIFDRGIYEQYF. The CDR3 coding sequence is TGTGCCAGTAGTATCTTCGACAGAGGAATCTACGAGCAGTACTTC. Complete variable domain (other parts from reference TRBV19 and TRBJ2-7): DGGITQSPKYLFRKEGQNVTLSCEQNLNHDAMYWYRQDPGQGLRLIYYSQIVNDFQKGDIAEGYSVSREKKESFPLTVTSAQKNPTAFYLCASSIFDRGIYEQYFGPGTRLTVT.

This clone turned up a few times. J is TRBJ2-7 and V is TRBV11-2; 11 bases line up with TRBD2. This CDR3 is built from 15 residues. V shed 3 bases and J 6 bases; nucleotides not matched to a gene: 7. In germline, CDR1 is SGHAT, CDR2 FQNNGV. The CDR3 is CASSFTSGGSAEQYF. In DNA form, the CDR3 reads TGTGCCAGCAGCTTTACTAGCGGGGGAAGCGCCGAGCAGTACTTC.

This clone was seen just once. This chain connects TRBV7-2 to TRBJ2-6, with D possibly being TRBD2 (5 bases). This CDR3 is built from 16 residues. Trimming took 3 bases from V and 2 from J, leaving 11 bases between them. Germline V gene lookup returns CDR1 SGHTA and CDR2 FQGNSA. DNA for the CDR3: TGTGCCAGCAGCTTCCCTAGAGCGGCTGGGGCCAACGTCCTGACTTTC. This codes for CASSFPRAAGANVLTF. Full variable domain (outside the CDR3, taken from reference TRBV7-2 and TRBJ2-6): GAGVSQSPSNKVTEKGKDVELRCDPISGHTALYWYRQSLGQGLEFLIYFQGNSAPDKSGLPSDRFSAERTGGSVSTLTIQRTQQEDSAVYLCASSFPRAAGANVLTFGAGSRLTVL.

This chain joins TRBV6-6 and TRBJ1-5, with a possible D match to TRBD1 (5 bases). Germline CDR1 is MNHNY and CDR2 is SVGAGI (reference sequence). The CDR3 covers 13 residues. V lost 10 bases and J lost 0, with 10 bases in between. CDR3 coding DNA: TGTGCCACTGGAGGGGATAGCAATCAGCCCCAGCATTTT. This gives the protein CATGGDSNQPQHF.

The J gene is TRBJ1-6, the V gene TRBV7-8, with a possible D match to TRBD1 (5 bases). This CDR3 comprises 15 residues. Trimming removed 2 bases at V and 9 bases at J, with 14 bases between. Germline lookup yields CDR1 SGHVS and CDR2 FQNEAQ. The CDR3 nucleotides are TGTGCCAGCAGCTTACGGTCTTTTGGGGCTTCACCCCTCCACTTT. This encodes CASSLRSFGASPLHF.

This clone has only a few counts. V and J are TRBV25-1 and TRBJ2-4, with D hard to call. The CDR3 totals 15 residues. The V and J ends lost 4 bases and 3 bases respectively, with 13 bases between them. Per germline, CDR1 MGHDK and CDR2 SYGVNS. The CDR3 region is CASSVGTLGKNIQYF. In DNA form, the CDR3 reads TGTGCCAGCAGTGTGGGCACCCTTGGCAAAAACATTCAGTACTTC.

This chain links TRBV5-1 with TRBJ1-1; D ambiguous. The CDR3 spans 15 residues. Germline CDR1 reads SGHRS; CDR2 reads YFSETQ. V lost 0 bases, J lost 0 bases, and 9 bases lay in between. The CDR3 nucleotides read TGCGCCAGCAGCTTGGAGGCCAGGCTGAACACTGAAGCTTTCTTT. It is translated as CASSLEARLNTEAFF.

The table lists this clone with a count of one. Here the CDR3 reads CASSLVPGLAGGSQETQYF. The CDR3 nucleotides are TGTGCCAGCAGTTTAGTCCCGGGACTAGCGGGAGGGTCCCAAGAGACCCAGTACTTC. The chain recombines TRBV27 with TRBJ2-5; 16 positions agree with TRBD2. V lost 2 bases and J lost 1; bases outside the gene matches: 7. The CDR3 extends over 19 amino acids. The germline V gene encodes CDR1 MNHEY and CDR2 SMNVEV (reference sequence).

This sequence joins TRBV7-2 and TRBJ2-3, with 8 bases matching TRBD2. This CDR3 comprises 19 residues. The V and J ends lost 2 bases and 5 bases, in that order; junction bases with no gene match: 18. Per germline, CDR1 SGHTA and CDR2 FQGNSA. The CDR3 is CASSLLPGGTAGGVDTQYF. The CDR3 DNA reads TGTGCCAGCAGCTTATTGCCCGGCGGTACTGCGGGGGGTGTAGATACGCAGTATTTT.

The CDR3 coding sequence is TGTGCCAGTAGTATAATTTCCAGGATGGGTTCACCCCTCCACTTT. Its protein is CASSIISRMGSPLHF. The V gene is TRBV19, the J gene TRBJ1-6; D is undetermined. Germline values: CDR1 LNHDA, CDR2 SQIVND (reference sequence). The CDR3 loop spans 15 amino acids. Trimming cost V 2 bases and J 9 bases, with 14 bases left between them.

This clone was observed a single time. The chain carries TRBV7-9 and TRBJ1-1; 7 positions agree with TRBD1. The length of the CDR3 is 15 residues. After removal of 8 bases from V and 1 base from J, the junction contained 10 bases not matched to a gene. Germline V gene data show CDR1 as SEHNR and CDR2 as FQNEAQ (reference sequence). The CDR3 region is CASPTWTGGNTEAFF. CDR3 DNA: TGTGCCAGCCCTACCTGGACAGGCGGGAACACTGAAGCTTTCTTT.

The genes are TRBV5-4 and TRBJ1-6, with 12 bases that match TRBD1. The germline CDR1 and CDR2 sequences are SGHNT and YYREEE (reference sequence). With 4 bases clipped from V and 10 bases from J, the junction kept 9 bases outside the gene matches. The CDR3 length is 16 residues. The CDR3 sequence: CASSRGTGGIESPLHF. In DNA form, the CDR3 reads TGTGCCAGCAGCCGGGGGACAGGGGGCATCGAATCACCCCTCCACTTT.

V and J are TRBV7-9 and TRBJ1-3; TRBD1 is a possible D gene (6 bases). Germline assignment: CDR1 SEHNR and CDR2 FQNEAQ (reference sequence). CDR3 length: 17 amino acids. Trimming left V 1 base short and J 3 bases short, with 16 bases between. CDR3 sequence (DNA): TGTGCCAGCAGCTTAGGAGAATGGACCAGGGGTGGAAACACCATATATTTT. Translation: CASSLGEWTRGGNTIYF.

The V and J genes are TRBV5-1 and TRBJ2-5; TRBD1 is a possible D gene (6 bases). Germline V gene lookup returns CDR1 SGHRS and CDR2 YFSETQ. Trimming cost V 4 bases and J 0 bases, with 13 bases left between them. This CDR3 is built from 15 residues. DNA for the CDR3: TGCGCCAGCAGCCCTGTGGGGGCCGACCAAGAGACCCAGTACTTC. It codes for CASSPVGADQETQYF.

The chain uses TRBV10-3 and TRBJ1-6; D might be TRBD1 (6 bases). Germline V gene data show CDR1 as ENHRY and CDR2 as SYGVKD. This CDR3 is 15 amino acids long. V was pared by 2 bases and J by 2 bases, with 7 bases between. The chain's CDR3 is CAISEGGTYNSPLHF. The DNA for the CDR3 is TGTGCCATCAGTGAGGGGGGCACCTATAATTCACCCCTCCACTTT.

This clone was seen once. J is TRBJ1-2 and V is TRBV7-9; 7 nucleotides line up with TRBD1. Per the germline V gene, CDR1 is SEHNR and CDR2 is FQNEAQ (reference sequence). J was trimmed by 4 bases and V by 2 bases; bases with no gene match: 4. The CDR3 consists of 14 residues. This chain's CDR3 is CASSLRGQTYGYTF. CDR3 nucleotides: TGTGCCAGCAGCTTAAGGGGACAGACCTATGGCTACACCTTC.